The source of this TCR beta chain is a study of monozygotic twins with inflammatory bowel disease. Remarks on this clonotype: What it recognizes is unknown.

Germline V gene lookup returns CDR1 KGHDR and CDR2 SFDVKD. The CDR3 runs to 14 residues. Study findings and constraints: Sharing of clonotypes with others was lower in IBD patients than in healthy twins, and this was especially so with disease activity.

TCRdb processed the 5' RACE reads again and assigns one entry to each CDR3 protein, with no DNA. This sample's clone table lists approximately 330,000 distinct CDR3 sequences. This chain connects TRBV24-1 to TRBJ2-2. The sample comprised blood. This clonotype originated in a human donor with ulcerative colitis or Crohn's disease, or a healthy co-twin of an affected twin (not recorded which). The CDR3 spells CATSDQEHTGELFF.